This T cell receptor (beta chain) was sequenced for a study of blood T cell repertoires in COVID-19. About the study: Both acute and convalescent COVID-19 samples were obtained from the United States, Italy and Spain.

V gave up 3 bases and J gave up 14 bases, with 19 bases separating them. The germline CDR1 and CDR2 sequences are KGHSH and LQKENI. The CDR3 length is 13 residues. The assay was immunoSEQ multiplex PCR, and TCRdb's table has in-frame clones only and misses some. The repertoire holds about 150,000 clones, approximately 85% seen once, with 0.63% in the top ten. This chain joins TRBV18 and TRBJ2-5; D perhaps matches TRBD2 (6 bases). This clonotype originated in a man in his 60s with COVID-19, enrolled during active disease. Sequenced: peripheral blood. CDR3 sequence reads: CASSPSGIGEAYF. CDR3 bases: TGTGCCAGCTCACCCTCGGGGATCGGGGAGGCTTACTTC.